The clone carrying this TCR beta chain was observed many times. Its antigen is not identified. Researchers took RNA transcripts and amplified the TCR beta CDR3 regions from them. HTBI primers were used for first-round RT-PCR of the TCR CDR3. TCRdb recomputed calls from the multiplex PCR reads with MiXCR, one row per CDR3 protein. The top ten hold 9.2% of the sample, which has around 350,000 distinct CDR3 sequences, less than 15% seen once. The data were taken from a study of T cells in Graves' hyperthyroidism and ophthalmopathy. Whole-study results and caveats: Ophthalmopathy and stable hyperthyroidism were told apart by a 13 V-J model. Peripheral blood also featured most of the thyroid clonotypes expanded above 0.001.

Per the germline V gene, CDR1 is SEHNR and CDR2 is FQNEAQ (reference sequence). J gave up 10 bases and V 5 bases, and 11 bases lay outside the gene matches. This CDR3 is built from 16 residues. Uncontrolled infection, other autoimmune disease, pregnancy or lactation led to exclusion. 10 ml of fresh peripheral blood supplied the PBMCs. The gene calls are TRBV7-9 and TRBJ2-1; TRBD2 matches at 13 bases. The clonotype was recovered from a woman between 18 and 30 years old with Graves' hyperthyroidism. Sequencing used blood. The CDR3 DNA is TGTGCCAGCAGCACCGGACTAGCGGGAGAGATAGGCGAGCAGTTCTTC. Translation: CASSTGLAGEIGEQFF.